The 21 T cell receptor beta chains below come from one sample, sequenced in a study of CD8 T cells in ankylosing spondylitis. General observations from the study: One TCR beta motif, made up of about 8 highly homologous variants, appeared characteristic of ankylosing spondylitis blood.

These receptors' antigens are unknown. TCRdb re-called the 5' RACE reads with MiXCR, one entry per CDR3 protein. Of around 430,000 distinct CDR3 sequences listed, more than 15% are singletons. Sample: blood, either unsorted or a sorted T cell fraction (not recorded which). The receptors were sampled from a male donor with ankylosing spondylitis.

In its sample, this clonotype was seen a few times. The CDR3 nucleotides are TGTGCCATCAGGAGACAAACGAACACTGAAGCTTTCTTT. This codes for CAIRRQTNTEAFF. The chain employs TRBV10-3 and TRBJ1-1, with unresolved D. Between the trimmed V and J ends, which lost 6 bases and 1 base, there was a span of 9 bases. Germline V lookup: CDR1 ENHRY, CDR2 SYGVKD. The CDR3 runs 13 residues.

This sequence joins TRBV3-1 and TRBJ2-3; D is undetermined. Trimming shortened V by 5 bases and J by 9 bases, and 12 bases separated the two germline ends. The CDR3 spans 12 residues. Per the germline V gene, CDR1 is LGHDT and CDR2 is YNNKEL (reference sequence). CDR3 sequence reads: CASSGNLRTQYF. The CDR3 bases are TGTGCCAGCAGCGGCAACCTGAGGACGCAGTATTTT.

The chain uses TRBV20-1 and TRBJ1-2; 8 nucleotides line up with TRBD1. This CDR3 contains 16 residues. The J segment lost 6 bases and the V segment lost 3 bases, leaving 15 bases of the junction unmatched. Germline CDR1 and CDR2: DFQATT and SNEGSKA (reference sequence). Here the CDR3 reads CSASGGTGQGADGYTF. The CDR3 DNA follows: TGCAGTGCTAGCGGTGGAACAGGACAGGGTGCGGATGGCTACACCTTC.

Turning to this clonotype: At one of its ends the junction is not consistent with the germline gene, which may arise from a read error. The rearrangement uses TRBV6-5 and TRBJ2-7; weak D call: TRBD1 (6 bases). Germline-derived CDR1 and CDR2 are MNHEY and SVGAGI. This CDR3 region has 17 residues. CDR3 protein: CASSSNSLGQYSYELYF. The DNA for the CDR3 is TGTGCCAGCAGTTCCAACTCTCTAGGACAGTACTCCTACGAGCTGTACTTC.

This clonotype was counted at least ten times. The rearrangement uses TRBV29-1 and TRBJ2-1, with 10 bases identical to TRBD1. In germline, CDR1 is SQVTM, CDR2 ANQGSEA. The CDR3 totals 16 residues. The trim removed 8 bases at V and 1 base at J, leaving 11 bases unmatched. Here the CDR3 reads CSTTDPGQGSYNEQFF. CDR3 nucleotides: TGCAGCACAACGGACCCGGGACAGGGGTCCTACAATGAGCAGTTCTTC.

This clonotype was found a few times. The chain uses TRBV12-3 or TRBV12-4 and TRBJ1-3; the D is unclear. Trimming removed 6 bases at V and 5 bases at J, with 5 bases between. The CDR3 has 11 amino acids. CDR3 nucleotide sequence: TGTGCCAGCAGACTAAGAAACACCATATATTTT. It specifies CASRLRNTIYF.

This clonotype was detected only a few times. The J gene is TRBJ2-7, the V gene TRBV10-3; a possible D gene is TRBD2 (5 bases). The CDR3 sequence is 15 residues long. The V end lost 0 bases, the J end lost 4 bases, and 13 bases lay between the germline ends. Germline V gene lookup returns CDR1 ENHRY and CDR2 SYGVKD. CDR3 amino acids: CAISESEVASYEQYF. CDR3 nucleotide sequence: TGTGCCATCAGTGAGTCGGAGGTAGCGAGTTACGAGCAGTACTTC.

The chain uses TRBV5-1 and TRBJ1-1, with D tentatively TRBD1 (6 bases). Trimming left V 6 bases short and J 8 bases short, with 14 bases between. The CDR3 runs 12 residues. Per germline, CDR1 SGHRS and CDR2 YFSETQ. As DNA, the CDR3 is TGCGCCAGCATGGAGCCGACAGGAGAAGCTTTCTTT. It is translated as CASMEPTGEAFF. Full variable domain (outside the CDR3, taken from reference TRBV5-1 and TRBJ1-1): KAGVTQTPRYLIKTRGQQVTLSCSPISGHRSVSWYQQTPGQGLQFLFEYFSETQRNKGNFPGRFSGRQFSNSRSEMNVSTLELGDSALYLCASMEPTGEAFFGQGTRLTVV.

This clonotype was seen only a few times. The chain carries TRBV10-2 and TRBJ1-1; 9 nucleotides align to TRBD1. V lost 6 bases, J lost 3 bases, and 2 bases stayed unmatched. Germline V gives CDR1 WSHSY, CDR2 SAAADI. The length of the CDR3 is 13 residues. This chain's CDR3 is CASSGTGYTEAFF. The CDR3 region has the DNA TGCGCCAGCAGCGGGACAGGGTACACTGAAGCTTTCTTT.

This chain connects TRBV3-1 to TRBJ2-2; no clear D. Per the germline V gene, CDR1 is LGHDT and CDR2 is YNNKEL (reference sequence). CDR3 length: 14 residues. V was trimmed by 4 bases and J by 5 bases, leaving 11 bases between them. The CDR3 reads CASSRKLATGELFF. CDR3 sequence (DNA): TGTGCCAGCAGCCGCAAGTTGGCAACCGGGGAGCTGTTTTTT.

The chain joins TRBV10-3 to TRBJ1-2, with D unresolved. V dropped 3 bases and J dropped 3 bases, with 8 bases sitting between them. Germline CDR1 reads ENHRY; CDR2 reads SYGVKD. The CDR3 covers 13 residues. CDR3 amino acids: CAISDNGDYGYTF. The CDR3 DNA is TGTGCCATCAGTGACAACGGGGACTATGGCTACACCTTC.

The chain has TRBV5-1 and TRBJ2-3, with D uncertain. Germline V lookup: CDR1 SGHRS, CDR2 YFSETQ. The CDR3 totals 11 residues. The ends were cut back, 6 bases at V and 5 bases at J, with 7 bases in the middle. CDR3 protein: CASTDIDTQYF. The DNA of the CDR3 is TGCGCCAGCACTGATATAGATACGCAGTATTTT.

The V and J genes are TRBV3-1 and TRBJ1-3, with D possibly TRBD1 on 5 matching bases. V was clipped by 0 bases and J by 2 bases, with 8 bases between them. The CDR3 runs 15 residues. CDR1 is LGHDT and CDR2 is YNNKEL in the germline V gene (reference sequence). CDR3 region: CASSQEGRTGNTIYF. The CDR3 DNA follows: TGTGCCAGCAGCCAAGAGGGGCGAACTGGAAACACCATATATTTT.

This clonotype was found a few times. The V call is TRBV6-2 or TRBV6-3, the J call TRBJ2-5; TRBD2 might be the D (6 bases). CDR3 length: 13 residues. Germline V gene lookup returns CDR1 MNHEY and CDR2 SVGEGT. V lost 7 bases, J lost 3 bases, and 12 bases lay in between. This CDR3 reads CASTPSGEETQYF. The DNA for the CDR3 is TGTGCCAGCACCCCATCGGGGGAAGAGACCCAGTACTTC.

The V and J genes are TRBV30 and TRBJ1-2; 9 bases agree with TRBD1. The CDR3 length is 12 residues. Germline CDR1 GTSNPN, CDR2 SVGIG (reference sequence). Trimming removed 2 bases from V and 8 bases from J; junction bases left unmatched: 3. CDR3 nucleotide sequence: TGTGCCTGGAGTATGACAGGGGGAGGCTACACCTTC. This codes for CAWSMTGGGYTF.

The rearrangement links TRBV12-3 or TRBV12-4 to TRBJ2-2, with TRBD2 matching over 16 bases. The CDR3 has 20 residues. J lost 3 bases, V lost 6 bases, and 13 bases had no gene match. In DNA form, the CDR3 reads TGTGCCAGCAGGATACAACTCGGGACTAGCGGGGGGGGAGACACCGGGGAGCTGTTTTTT. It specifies CASRIQLGTSGGGDTGELFF.

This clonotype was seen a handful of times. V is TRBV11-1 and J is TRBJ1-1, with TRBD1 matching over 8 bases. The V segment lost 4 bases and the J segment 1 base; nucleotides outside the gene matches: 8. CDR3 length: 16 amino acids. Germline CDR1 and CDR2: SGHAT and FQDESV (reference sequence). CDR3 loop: CASSSPSGTGNTEAFF. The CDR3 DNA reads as TGTGCCAGCAGCTCACCCTCCGGGACAGGGAACACTGAAGCTTTCTTT.

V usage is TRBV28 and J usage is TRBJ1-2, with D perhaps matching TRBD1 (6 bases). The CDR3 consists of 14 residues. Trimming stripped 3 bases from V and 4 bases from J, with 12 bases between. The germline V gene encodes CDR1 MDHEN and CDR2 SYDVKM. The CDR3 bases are TGTGCCAGCAGTTTGGGGGCGAGATCCTATGGCTACACCTTC. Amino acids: CASSLGARSYGYTF.

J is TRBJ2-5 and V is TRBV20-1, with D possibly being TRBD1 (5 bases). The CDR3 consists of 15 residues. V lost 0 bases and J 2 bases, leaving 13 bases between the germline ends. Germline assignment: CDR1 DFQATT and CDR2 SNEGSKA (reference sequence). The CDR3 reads CSARDRVGVQETQYF. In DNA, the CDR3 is TGCAGTGCTAGAGATCGCGTAGGGGTACAAGAGACCCAGTACTTC.

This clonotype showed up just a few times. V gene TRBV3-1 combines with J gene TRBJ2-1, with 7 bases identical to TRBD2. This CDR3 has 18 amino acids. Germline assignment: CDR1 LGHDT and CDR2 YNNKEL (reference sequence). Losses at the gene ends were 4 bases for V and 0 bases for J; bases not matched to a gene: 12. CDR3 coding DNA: TGTGCCAGCAGCCCTGATACGGCTAGCGGATTCTCCTACAATGAGCAGTTCTTC. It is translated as CASSPDTASGFSYNEQFF.

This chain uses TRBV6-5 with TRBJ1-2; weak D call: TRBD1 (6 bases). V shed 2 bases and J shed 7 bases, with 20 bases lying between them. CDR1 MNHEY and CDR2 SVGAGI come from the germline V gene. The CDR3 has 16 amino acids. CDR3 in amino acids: CASSYNRVPLYRGYTF. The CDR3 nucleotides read TGTGCCAGCAGTTACAACAGGGTCCCCCTTTATCGTGGCTACACCTTC.